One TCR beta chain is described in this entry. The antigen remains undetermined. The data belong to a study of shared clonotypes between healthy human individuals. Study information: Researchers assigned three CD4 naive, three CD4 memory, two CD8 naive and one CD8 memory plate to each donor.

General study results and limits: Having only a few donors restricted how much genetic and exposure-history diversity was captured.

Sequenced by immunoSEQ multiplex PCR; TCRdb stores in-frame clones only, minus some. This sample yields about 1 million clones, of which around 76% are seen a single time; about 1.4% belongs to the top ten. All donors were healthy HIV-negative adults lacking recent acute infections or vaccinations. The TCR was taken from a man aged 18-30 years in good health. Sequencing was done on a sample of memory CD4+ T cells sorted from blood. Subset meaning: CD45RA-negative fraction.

The CDR3 is CASSYSSAVNSPLHF. The DNA of the CDR3 is TGTGCCAGCAGTTACTCGTCGGCCGTAAATTCACCCCTCCACTTT. The rearrangement uses TRBV6-5 and TRBJ1-6; no clear D gene. V lost 0 bases, J lost 7 bases, and 10 bases lay in between. The CDR3 totals 15 residues. Looked up from germline, CDR1 is MNHEY and CDR2 is SVGAGI.